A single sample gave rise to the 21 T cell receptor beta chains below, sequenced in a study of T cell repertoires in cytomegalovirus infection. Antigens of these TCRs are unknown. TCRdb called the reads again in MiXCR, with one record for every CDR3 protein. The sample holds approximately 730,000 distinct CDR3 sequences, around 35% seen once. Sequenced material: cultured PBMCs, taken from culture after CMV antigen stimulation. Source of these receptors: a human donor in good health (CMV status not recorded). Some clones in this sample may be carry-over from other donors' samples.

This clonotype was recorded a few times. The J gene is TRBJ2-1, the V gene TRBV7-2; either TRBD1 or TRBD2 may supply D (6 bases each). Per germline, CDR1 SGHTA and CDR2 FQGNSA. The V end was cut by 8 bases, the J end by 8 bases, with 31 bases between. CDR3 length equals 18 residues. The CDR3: CASAEIGLGGASTHEQFF. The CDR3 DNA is TGTGCCAGCGCCGAAATAGGTCTGGGGGGCGCGTCAACCCATGAGCAGTTCTTC.

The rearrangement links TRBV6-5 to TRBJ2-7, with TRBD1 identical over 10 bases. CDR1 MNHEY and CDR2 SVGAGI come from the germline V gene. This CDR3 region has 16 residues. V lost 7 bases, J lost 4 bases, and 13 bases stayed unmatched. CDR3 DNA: TGTGCCAGCACCCACGGGACAGGGGAGCCTCCTTACGAGCAGTACTTC. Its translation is CASTHGTGEPPYEQYF.

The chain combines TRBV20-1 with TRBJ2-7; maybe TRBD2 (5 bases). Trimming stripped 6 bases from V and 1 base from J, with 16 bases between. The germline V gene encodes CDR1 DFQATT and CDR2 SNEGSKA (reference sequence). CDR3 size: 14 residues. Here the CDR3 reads CSAQPMRASYEQYF. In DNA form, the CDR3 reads TGCAGTGCCCAACCCATGAGGGCGTCCTACGAGCAGTACTTC.

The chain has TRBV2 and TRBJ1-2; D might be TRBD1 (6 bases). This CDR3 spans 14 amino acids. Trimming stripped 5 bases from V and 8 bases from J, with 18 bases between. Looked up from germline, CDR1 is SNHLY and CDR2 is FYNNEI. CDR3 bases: TGTGCCAGCAGTCTCGGACAGTCCCTACGCGGCTACACCTTC. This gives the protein CASSLGQSLRGYTF. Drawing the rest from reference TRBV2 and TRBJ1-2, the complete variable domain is EPEVTQTPSHQVTQMGQEVILRCVPISNHLYFYWYRQILGQKVEFLVSFYNNEISEKSEIFDDQFSVERPDGSNFTLKIRSTKLEDSAMYFCASSLGQSLRGYTFGSGTRLTVV.

The CDR3 protein is CASSLDPGSGYEQYF. DNA of the CDR3: TGTGCCAGCAGCTTAGATCCCGGGAGTGGCTACGAGCAGTACTTC. This chain links TRBV11-2 with TRBJ2-7; perhaps TRBD2 as D (6 bases). CDR3 length: 15 amino acids. Trimming pared 0 bases from V and 3 bases from J, leaving 12 bases between. The germline V gene has CDR1 SGHAT and CDR2 FQNNGV.

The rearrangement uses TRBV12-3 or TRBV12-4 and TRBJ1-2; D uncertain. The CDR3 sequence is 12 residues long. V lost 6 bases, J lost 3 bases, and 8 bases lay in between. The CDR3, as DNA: TGTGCCAGCAGCCAGACCTACTATGGCTACACCTTC. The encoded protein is CASSQTYYGYTF.

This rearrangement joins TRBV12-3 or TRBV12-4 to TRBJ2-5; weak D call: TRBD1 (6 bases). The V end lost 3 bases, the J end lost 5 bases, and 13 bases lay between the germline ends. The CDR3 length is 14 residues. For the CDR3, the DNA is TGTGCCAGCAGTTTCCCCGAGGGGGAGGAGACCCAGTACTTC. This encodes CASSFPEGEETQYF.

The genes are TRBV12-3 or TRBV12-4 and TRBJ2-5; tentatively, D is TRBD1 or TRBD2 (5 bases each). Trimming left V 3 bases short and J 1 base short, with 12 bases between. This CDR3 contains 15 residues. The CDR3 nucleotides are TGTGCCAGCAGTTTGAGGGGTGGAGCCCAAGAGACCCAGTACTTC. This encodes CASSLRGGAQETQYF.

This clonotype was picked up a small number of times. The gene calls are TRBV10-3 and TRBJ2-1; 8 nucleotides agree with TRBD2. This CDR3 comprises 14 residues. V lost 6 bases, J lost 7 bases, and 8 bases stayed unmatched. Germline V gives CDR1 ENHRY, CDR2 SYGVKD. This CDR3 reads CAIRQGTSSNEQFF. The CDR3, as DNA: TGTGCCATCAGGCAAGGGACTAGTTCGAATGAGCAGTTCTTC.

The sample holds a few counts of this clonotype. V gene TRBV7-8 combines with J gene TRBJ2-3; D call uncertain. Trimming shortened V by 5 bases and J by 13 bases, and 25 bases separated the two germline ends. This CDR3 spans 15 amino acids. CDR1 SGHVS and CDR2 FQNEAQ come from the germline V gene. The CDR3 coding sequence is TGTGCCAGCAGCAACCGTCGTAACGACCTGACCACTGAGTATTTT. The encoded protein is CASSNRRNDLTTEYF. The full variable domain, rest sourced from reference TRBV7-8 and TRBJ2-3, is GAGVSQSPRYKVAKRGQDVALRCDPISGHVSLFWYQQALGQGPEFLTYFQNEAQLDKSGLPSDRFFAERPEGSVSTLKIQRTQQEDSAVYLCASSNRRNDLTTEYFGPGTRLTVL.

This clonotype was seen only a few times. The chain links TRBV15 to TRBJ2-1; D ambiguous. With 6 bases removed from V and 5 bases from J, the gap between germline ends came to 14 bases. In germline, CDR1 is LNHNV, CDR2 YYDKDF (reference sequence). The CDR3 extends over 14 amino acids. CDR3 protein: CATSHSALNNEQFF. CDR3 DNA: TGTGCCACCAGTCACTCGGCGCTAAACAATGAGCAGTTCTTC.

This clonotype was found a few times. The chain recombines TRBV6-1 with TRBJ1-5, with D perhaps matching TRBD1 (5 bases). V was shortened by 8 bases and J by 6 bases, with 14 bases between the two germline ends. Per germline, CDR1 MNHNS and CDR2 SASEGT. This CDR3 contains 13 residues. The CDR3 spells CASQGQGSQPQHF. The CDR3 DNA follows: TGTGCCAGCCAAGGGCAGGGAAGTCAGCCCCAGCATTTT.

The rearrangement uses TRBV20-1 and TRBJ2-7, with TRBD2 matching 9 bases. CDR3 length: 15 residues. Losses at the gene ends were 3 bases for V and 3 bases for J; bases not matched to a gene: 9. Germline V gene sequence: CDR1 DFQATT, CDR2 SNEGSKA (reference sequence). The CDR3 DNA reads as TGCAGTGCTAGTGGCGGGAGGGCCCCAAACTACGAGCAGTACTTC. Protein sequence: CSASGGRAPNYEQYF.

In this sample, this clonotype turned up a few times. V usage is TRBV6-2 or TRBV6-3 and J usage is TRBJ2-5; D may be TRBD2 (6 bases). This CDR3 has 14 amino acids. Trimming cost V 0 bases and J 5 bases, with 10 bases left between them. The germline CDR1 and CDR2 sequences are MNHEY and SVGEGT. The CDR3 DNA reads TGTGCCAGCAGTTACTCCGGGAGAAGGGAGACCCAGTACTTC. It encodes CASSYSGRRETQYF.

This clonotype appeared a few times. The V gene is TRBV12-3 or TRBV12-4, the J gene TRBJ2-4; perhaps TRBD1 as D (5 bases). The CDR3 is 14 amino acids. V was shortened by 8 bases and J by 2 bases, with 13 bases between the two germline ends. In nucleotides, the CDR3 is TGTGCCAGCGGCCTTCCAGGGACCAAAAACATTCAGTACTTC. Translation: CASGLPGTKNIQYF.

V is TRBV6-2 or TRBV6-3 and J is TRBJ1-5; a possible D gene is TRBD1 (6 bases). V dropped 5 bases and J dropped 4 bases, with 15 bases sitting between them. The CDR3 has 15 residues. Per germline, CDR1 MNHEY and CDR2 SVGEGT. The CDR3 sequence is CASSHTGTQNQPQHF. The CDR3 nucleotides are TGTGCCAGCAGTCACACCGGGACACAGAATCAGCCCCAGCATTTT.

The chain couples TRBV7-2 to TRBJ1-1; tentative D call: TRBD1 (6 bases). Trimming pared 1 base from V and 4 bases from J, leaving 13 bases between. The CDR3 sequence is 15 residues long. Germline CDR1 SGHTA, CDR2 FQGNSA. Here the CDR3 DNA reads TGTGCCAGCAGCTTAGAGGGGGGGGGCTTCACTGAAGCTTTCTTT. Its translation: CASSLEGGGFTEAFF.

The CDR3 DNA reads as TGTGCCAGCAGCTTAGCAGGGCGGATCTCTGGGGCCAACGTCCTGACTTTC. It yields the protein CASSLAGRISGANVLTF. The rearrangement uses TRBV7-2 and TRBJ2-6; the D is unclear. The CDR3 covers 17 residues. V was pared by 0 bases and J by 0 bases, with 9 bases between. Germline CDR1 is SGHTA and CDR2 is FQGNSA.

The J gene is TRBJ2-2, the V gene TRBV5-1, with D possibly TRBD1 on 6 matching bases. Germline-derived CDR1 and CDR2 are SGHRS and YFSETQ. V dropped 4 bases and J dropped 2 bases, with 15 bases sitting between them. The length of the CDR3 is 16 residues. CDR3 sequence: CASSPPTGSNTGELFF. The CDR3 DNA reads TGCGCCAGCAGCCCCCCCACAGGGAGCAACACCGGGGAGCTGTTTTTT.

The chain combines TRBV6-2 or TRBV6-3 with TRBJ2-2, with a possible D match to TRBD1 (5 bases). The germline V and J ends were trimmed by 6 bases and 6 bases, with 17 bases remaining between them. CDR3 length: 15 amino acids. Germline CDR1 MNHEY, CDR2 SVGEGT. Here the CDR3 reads CASRTDGAWAGELFF. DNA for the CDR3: TGTGCCAGCAGAACGGATGGGGCTTGGGCCGGGGAGCTGTTTTTT.

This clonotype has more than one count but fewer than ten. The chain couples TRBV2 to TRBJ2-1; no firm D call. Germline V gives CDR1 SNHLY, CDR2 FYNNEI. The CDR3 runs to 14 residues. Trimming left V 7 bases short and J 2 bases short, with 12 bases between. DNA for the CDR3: TGTGCCAGCATTTCACTTTTCACCTACAATGAGCAGTTCTTC. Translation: CASISLFTYNEQFF.